A single sample is the source of the 7 T cell receptor beta chains below, sequenced in a study of spatial heterogeneity in lung cancer. Indicated time point: sample taken at primary tumor resection. Unsorted whole RNA samples from tumor, nontumor lung or frozen PBMC were sequenced. TCRdb passed the 5' RACE reads through MiXCR, listing each CDR3 protein once. The sample holds 25,000 to 35,000 distinct CDR3 sequences; roughly 8.4% are singletons and the top ten take 30% to 45%. Material: PBMCs, obtained at surgery. These receptors originate from a female donor with early-stage non-small cell lung cancer.

Many counts were recorded for this clonotype. The rearrangement uses TRBV6-6 and TRBJ2-7; D might be TRBD2 (6 bases). There are 15 residues in the CDR3. Looked up from germline, CDR1 is MNHNY and CDR2 is SVGAGI (reference sequence). Trimming cost V 0 bases and J 4 bases, with 13 bases left between them. The CDR3 coding sequence is TGTGCCAGCAGTTACTCGTCCGGGAGCGTATACGAGCAGTACTTC. Translated, it gives CASSYSSGSVYEQYF.

The chain couples TRBV20-1 to TRBJ1-1; D is ambiguous. The germline V and J ends were trimmed by 3 bases and 0 bases, with 8 bases remaining between them. The CDR3 loop spans 13 amino acids. CDR1 and CDR2 (germline): DFQATT, SNEGSKA (reference sequence). The CDR3 protein is CSARRAMNTEAFF. CDR3 DNA: TGCAGTGCTAGGCGGGCTATGAACACTGAAGCTTTCTTT.

The gene calls are TRBV5-1 and TRBJ2-5; TRBD1 matches 8 bases. This CDR3 contains 16 residues. The germline V gene has CDR1 SGHRS and CDR2 YFSETQ. Trimming cost V 7 bases and J 3 bases; bases outside gene matches: 14. The CDR3 region is CASDRQKQDREETQYF. For the CDR3, the DNA is TGCGCCAGCGACCGGCAAAAGCAGGACAGGGAAGAGACCCAGTACTTC.

This clonotype was recorded many times. This sequence joins TRBV11-3 and TRBJ2-1, with D perhaps TRBD1 or TRBD2 (5 bases each). The V end lost 1 base, the J end lost 5 bases, and 15 bases lay between the germline ends. The CDR3 sequence is 16 residues long. CDR1 is SGHNT and CDR2 is YENEEA in the germline V gene. The CDR3 loop reads CASSLGVLWGHNEQFF. CDR3 DNA sequence: TGTGCCAGCAGCTTAGGAGTCCTTTGGGGACACAATGAGCAGTTCTTC.

This clonotype was counted many times. The gene calls are TRBV27 and TRBJ1-4; 9 positions agree with TRBD1. CDR1 and CDR2 (germline): MNHEY, SMNVEV (reference sequence). This CDR3 region has 14 residues. V shed 6 bases and J 8 bases; nucleotides not matched to a gene: 7. DNA of the CDR3: TGTGCCAGCAGGCCGGGACAGGGTAGGGAAAAACTGTTTTTT. Protein sequence: CASRPGQGREKLFF.

The sample holds many counts of this clonotype. J is TRBJ1-6 and V is TRBV12-3 or TRBV12-4, with no clear D. Trimming cost V 3 bases and J 0 bases, with 12 bases left between them. The CDR3 extends over 17 amino acids. This chain's CDR3 is CASSFGSLGSYNSPLHF. DNA for the CDR3: TGTGCCAGCAGTTTCGGGTCACTAGGCTCCTATAATTCACCCCTCCACTTT.

This clonotype was observed at least ten times. This chain uses TRBV5-8 with TRBJ2-3; 10 positions match TRBD1. Germline lookup yields CDR1 SGHTS and CDR2 YDEGEE. Trimming took 5 bases from V and 3 from J; bases not matched to a gene: 6. The CDR3 has 15 amino acids. The CDR3 coding sequence is TGTGCCAGCAGGGCGAGGACAGGGGGAACAGATACGCAGTATTTT. It translates to CASRARTGGTDTQYF. Looking up the rest from reference TRBV5-8 and TRBJ2-3 gives the full variable domain: EAGVTQSPTHLIKTRGQQATLRCSPISGHTSVYWYQQALGLGLQFLLWYDEGEERNRGNFPPRFSGRQFPNYSSELNVNALELEDSALYLCASRARTGGTDTQYFGPGTRLTVL.